The T cell receptor beta chain described here comes from a study of molecular identifiers for immune sequencing clone quantification. This clonotype was recorded at least ten times. The target antigen is unknown. As previously described, bulk TCR libraries were made using listed TCR primers. TCRdb re-analysed the PCR reads in MiXCR, keeping a single row per CDR3 protein. The profile shows 85,000 to 90,000 distinct CDR3 sequences, about 20% of them singletons. Whole-study findings and limits: The study reportedly detected spiked Jurkat TCR RNA from one cell among around 1 million naive cells. Barcode sharing among identical TCR molecules could make large clones appear smaller.

Sorted inputs of roughly 17,000 to 1,100,000 cells, with 10%, 30% or 50% RNA, yielded naive CD8 libraries. The sample consisted of naive CD8+ T cells from blood, with Jurkat cell RNA spiked in. Sample subset: FACS-sorted CD8+CD4-CCR7+CD45RA+ naive T cells. This receptor was taken from a human donor in good health. Some libraries in this study had Jurkat cell RNA spiked in.

The CDR3 reads CATGKLAVPEQFF. The CDR3 DNA reads as TGTGCCACCGGAAAACTAGCGGTCCCCGAGCAGTTCTTC. The chain couples TRBV24-1 to TRBJ2-1; TRBD2 aligns across 8 bases. The CDR3 loop spans 13 amino acids. V lost 9 bases, J lost 10 bases, and 10 bases stayed unmatched. The germline CDR1 and CDR2 sequences are KGHDR and SFDVKD.